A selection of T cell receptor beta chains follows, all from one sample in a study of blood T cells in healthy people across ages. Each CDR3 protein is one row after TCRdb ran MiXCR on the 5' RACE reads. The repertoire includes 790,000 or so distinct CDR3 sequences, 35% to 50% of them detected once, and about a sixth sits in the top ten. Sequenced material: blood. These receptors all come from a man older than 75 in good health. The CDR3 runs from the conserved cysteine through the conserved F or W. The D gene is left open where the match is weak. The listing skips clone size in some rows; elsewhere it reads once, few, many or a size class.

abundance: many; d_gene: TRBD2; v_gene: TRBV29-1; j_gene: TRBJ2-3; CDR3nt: TGCAGCGCCCCAACCGGGACTAACACAGATACGCAGTATTTT; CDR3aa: CSAPTGTNTDTQYF
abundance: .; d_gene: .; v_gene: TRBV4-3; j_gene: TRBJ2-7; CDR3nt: TGCGCCAGCAGCCAACAGAGAGGGGGGACCTACGAGCAGTACTTC; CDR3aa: CASSQQRGGTYEQYF
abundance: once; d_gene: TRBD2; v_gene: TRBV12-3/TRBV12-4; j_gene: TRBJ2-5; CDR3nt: TGTGCCAGCAGTTTAGAACTAGCGGGAGACAGTGAGCAGTACTTC; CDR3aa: CASSLELAGDSEQYF
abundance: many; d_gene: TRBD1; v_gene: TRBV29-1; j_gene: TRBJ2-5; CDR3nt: TGCAGCGTTGAAGAGGGACAGGGCTTGTGGGAGACCCAGTACTTC; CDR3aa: CSVEEGQGLWETQYF
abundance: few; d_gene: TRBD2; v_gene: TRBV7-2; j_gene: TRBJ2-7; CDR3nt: TGTGCCAGCAGTCCTACTCGGCTTAGGCGGGAGCGATACGAGCAGTACTTC; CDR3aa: CASSPTRLRRERYEQYF
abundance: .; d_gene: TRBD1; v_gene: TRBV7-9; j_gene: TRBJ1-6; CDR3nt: TGTGCCAGCAGCGCCGGGACAGGCTTTTATAATTCACCCCTCCACTTT; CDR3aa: CASSAGTGFYNSPLHF
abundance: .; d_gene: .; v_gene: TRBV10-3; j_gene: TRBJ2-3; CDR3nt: TGTGCCATCAGCGCTAGCAGAGGATTAGATACGCAGTATTTT; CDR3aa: CAISASRGLDTQYF
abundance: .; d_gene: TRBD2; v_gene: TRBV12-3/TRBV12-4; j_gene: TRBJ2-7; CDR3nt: TGTGCCAGCAGTCCCGGACTAGCGGGCCTCAATGAGCAGTACTTC; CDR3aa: CASSPGLAGLNEQYF
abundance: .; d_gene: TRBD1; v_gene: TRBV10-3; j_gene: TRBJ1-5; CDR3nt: TGTGCCATCAGCGGTCAGGGGGCGGCCAATCAGCCCCAGCATTTT; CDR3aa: CAISGQGAANQPQHF
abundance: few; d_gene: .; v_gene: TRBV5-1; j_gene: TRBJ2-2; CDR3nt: TGCGCCAGCGCCCAGGGGTACACCGGGGAGCTGTTTTTT; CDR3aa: CASAQGYTGELFF
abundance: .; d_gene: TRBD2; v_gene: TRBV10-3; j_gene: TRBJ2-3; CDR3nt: TGTGCCATAACGAATAGCGGGAGGGCCGGAGATACGCAGTATTTT; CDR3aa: CAITNSGRAGDTQYF
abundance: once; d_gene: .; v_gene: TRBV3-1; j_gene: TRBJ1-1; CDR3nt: TGTGCCAGCAGATATGGGACACAGAACACTGAAGCTTTCTTT; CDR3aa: CASRYGTQNTEAFF
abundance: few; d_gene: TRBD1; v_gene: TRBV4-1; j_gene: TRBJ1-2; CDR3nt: TGCGCCAGCAGTGAATCTGCCGGGACAGGGGGTTACTATGGCTACACCTTC; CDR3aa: CASSESAGTGGYYGYTF
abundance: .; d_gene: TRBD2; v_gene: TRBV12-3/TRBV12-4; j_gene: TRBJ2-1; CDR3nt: TGTGCCAGCAGACCCGGGACTAGCGGGAGGGGGAGCTCCTACAATGAGCAGTTCTTC; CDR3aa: CASRPGTSGRGSSYNEQFF
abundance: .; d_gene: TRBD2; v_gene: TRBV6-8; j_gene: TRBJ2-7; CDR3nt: TGTGCCAGCAGTTTCAACGAGACTAGCGGTTCCTACGAGCAGTACTTC; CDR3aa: CASSFNETSGSYEQYF
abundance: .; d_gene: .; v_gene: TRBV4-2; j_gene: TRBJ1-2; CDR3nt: TGTGCCAGCAGCCCCCGTGAGGGGGAAGGGTATGGCTACACCTTC; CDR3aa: CASSPREGEGYGYTF
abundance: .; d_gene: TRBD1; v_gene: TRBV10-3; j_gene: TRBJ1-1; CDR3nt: TGTGCCATGGGGACCGGGACAGGGGGCACTGAAGCTTTCTTT; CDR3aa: CAMGTGTGGTEAFF
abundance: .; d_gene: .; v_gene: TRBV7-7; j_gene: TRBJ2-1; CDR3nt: TGTGCTAGCAGCTTAGCGCCACAGGCTGGTGGGCAGTTCTTC; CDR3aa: CASSLAPQAGGQFF
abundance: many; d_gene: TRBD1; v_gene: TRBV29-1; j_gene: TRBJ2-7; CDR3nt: TGCAGCGTCGAAACCGACAGGGACTACGAGCAGTACTTC; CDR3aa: CSVETDRDYEQYF
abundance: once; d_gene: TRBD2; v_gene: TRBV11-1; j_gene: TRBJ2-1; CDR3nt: TGTGCCAGCAGCCCCGCATCAGGGGGGACTAGCGGGAGGGCCGTCTACAATGAGCAGTTCTTC; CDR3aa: CASSPASGGTSGRAVYNEQFF
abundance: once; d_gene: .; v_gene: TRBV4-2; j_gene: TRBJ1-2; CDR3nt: TGTGCCAGCAGCCAAGCCCCGCTCTATGGCTACACCTTC; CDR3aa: CASSQAPLYGYTF
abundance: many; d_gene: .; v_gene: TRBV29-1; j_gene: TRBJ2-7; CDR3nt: TGCAGCGTTGTTTGGGGCAGCTCCTACGAGCAGTACTTC; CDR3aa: CSVVWGSSYEQYF
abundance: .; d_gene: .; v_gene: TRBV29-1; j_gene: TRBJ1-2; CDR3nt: TGCAGCGTTGAACAGGGGTATGGCTACACCTTC; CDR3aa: CSVEQGYGYTF
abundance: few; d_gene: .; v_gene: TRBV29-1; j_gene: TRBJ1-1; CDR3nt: TGCAGCGTTCAGACATCGGGGATGAACACTGAAGCTTTCTTT; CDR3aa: CSVQTSGMNTEAFF
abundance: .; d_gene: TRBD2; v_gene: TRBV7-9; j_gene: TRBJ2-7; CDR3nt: TGTGCCAGCAGCCGAGGGACTAGCGTAGCCTACGAGCAGTACTTC; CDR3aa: CASSRGTSVAYEQYF
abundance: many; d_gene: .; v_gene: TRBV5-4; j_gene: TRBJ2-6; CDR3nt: TGTGCCAGCAGCTTGGTAGGGACCGGGGCCAACGTCCTGACTTTC; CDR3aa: CASSLVGTGANVLTF
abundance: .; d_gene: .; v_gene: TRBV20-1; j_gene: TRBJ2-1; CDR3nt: TGCAGTGCTAGACCGACAGCAAGCTCCTACAATGAGCAGTTCTTC; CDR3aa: CSARPTASSYNEQFF
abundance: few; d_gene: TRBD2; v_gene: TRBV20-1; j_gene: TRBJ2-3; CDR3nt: TGCAGTGCTAGAGATATAAGGAGCGGGAGTGGAACGCAGTATTTT; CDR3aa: CSARDIRSGSGTQYF
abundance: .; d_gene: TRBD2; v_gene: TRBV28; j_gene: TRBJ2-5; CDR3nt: TGTGCCAGCAGCCTTCTAGCGGGATTTGTGAATGAGCAGTACTTC; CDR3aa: CASSLLAGFVNEQYF
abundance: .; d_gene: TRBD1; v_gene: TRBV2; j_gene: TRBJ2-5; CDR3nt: TGTGCCAGCAGTGCGAACAGACAGGGGGCTGGGGGGACCCAGTACTTC; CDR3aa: CASSANRQGAGGTQYF
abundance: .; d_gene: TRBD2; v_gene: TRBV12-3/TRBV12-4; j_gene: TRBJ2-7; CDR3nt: TGTGCCAGCAGCCCAGGACTAGCGGGGGCAGGGAAGCAGTACTTC; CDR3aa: CASSPGLAGAGKQYF
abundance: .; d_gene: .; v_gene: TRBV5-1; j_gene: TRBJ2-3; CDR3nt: TGCGCCAGCAGCTCCGGGTCCCGGACAGATACGCAGTATTTT; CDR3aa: CASSSGSRTDTQYF
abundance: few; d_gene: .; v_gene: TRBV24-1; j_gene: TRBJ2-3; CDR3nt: TGTGCCACCAGTGATTTAGATACGCAGTATTTT; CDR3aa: CATSDLDTQYF
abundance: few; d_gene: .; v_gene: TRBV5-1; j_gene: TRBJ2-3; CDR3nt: TGCGCCAGCAGCCCCTACACTAGCACAGATACGCAGTATTTT; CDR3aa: CASSPYTSTDTQYF
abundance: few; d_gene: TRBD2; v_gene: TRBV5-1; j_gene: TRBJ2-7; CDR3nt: TGCGCCAGCAGCTTGGGACTAGCGGGAGACCACGAGCAGTACTTC; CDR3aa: CASSLGLAGDHEQYF
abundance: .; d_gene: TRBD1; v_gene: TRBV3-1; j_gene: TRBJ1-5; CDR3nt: TGTGCCAGCAGCCAATCGGGACAGGGGATCGGCGGCAATCAGCCCCAGCATTTT; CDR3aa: CASSQSGQGIGGNQPQHF
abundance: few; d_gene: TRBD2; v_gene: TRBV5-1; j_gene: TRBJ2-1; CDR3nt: TGCGCCAGCAGCTTGGGGGGGACTAGCGATATCAATGAGCAGTTCTTC; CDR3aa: CASSLGGTSDINEQFF
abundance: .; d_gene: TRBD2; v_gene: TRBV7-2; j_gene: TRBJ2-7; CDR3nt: TGTGCCAGCAGCGCTAGCGGGCTCTCCTACGAGCAGTACTTC; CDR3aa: CASSASGLSYEQYF
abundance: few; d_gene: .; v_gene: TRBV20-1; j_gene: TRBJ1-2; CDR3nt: TGCAGGGCCCTGGACGACAGTTCAGGCTACACCTTC; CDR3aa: CRALDDSSGYTF
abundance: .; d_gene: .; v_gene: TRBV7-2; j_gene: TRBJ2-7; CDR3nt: TGTGCCAGCAGCCCGTTCCCCTTGGACAGAGTTATCTCCTACGAGCAGTACTTC; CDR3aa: CASSPFPLDRVISYEQYF
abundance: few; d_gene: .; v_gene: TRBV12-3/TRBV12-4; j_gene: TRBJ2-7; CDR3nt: TGTGCCAGCAGTTATGTTGGGGGGCCCAGCTCCTACGAGCAGTACTTC; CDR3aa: CASSYVGGPSSYEQYF
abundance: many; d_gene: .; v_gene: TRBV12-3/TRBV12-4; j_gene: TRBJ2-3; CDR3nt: TGTGCCAGCAGTTTGCAGGACCCCGGCGGCCCAGATACGCAGTATTTT; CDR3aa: CASSLQDPGGPDTQYF
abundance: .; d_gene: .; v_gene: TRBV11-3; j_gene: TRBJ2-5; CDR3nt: TGTGCCGCTCCAGGGCTATGCGGAAGGTTGGAGACCCAGTACTTC; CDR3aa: CAAPGLCGRLETQYF
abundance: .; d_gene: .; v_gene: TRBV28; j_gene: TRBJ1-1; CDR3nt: TGTGCCAGCAGTCCGGACCGTCCTAACACTGAAGCTTTCTTT; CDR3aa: CASSPDRPNTEAFF
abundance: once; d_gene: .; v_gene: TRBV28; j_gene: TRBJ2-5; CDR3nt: TGTGCCAGGAGTGCCACAGGAGGCCAAGAGACCCAGTACTTC; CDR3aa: CARSATGGQETQYF